This TCR beta chain was found in a study of cytomegalovirus exposure and HLA in healthy donors (dated by TCRdb to about 2017). Regarding the research as a whole: In an earlier analysis of approximately 500 of the donors, about 260 Gb of sequence data and 100 million or so unique TCR beta sequences from roughly 180 million T cells were reported. Around 320 gigabases of sequencing data and 80 million or so unique TCR sequences were included in an early release covering over 600 HLA-typed donors. The genetic ancestry cluster associated with self-reported Caucasian donors included approximately 85% of the 350 to 500 genotyped donors. The study aimed to test whether signatures of past pathogen exposure could be identified by cataloging public T cell receptors. The study profiled the T cell repertoires of 500 to 800 subjects by immunosequencing and related them to cytomegalovirus serostatus. Besides the first cohort of more than 650 subjects, a separate validation cohort made up of roughly 120 different subjects was used. The study combined high-throughput TCR immunosequencing, statistical association of individual TCRs with disease status, and machine learning to predict cytomegalovirus infection status. In a later analysis, previously published TCR beta repertoires from 666 donors were re-analyzed and high-resolution HLA genotyping was added so that TCR occurrence patterns could be studied. In the later analysis, no new phenotypic data were used to find candidate immune exposures; instead, reliance was placed on TCR beta sequences and their occurrence across donors. In an earlier analysis of a few hundred of the donors, high-throughput TCR beta sequencing was used to judge whether each TCR beta V gene segment behaved as functional or pseudogenic. Donor age, sex, ethnicity and CMV serostatus were collected together with the repertoire data. A later genetic analysis used genome-wide SNP genotypes for about 65% of the 666 donors, treating that subset as a discovery cohort. Every discovery cohort repertoire had been produced on one sequencing platform. Class I and class II HLA loci were covered by the typing at four-digit resolution. The number of typed donors differed by locus: about 620-640 for A, B, C, DRB1 and DQB1; some 500 for DQA1; 606 for DPA1; and around 490 for DPB1. About 5 DR-DQ haplotypes were handled as single units for association and clustering, since linkage in the cohort was strong. Among some 400 genotyped donors of the cohort, an average of roughly 240,000 unique TCR beta nucleotide sequences were sequenced per donor, roughly 20% of them non-productive.

A note on this clone: The antigen it recognizes is unknown. Base quality data are lacking; no much larger clone is found one base away.

Library generation was performed with the immunoSEQ multiplex PCR assay. For the multiplex PCR, a mixture combining 60 forward primers for TCR Vbeta segments and 13 reverse primers for TCR Jbeta segments was used. The CDR3 region of rearranged TCR beta genes was amplified from genomic DNA with a multiplex PCR assay. The Illumina HiSeq System was used to sequence the amplified TCR beta libraries as 87-base-pair reads. As for how the authors treated the data: Across the 500 to 750 repertoires, a later analysis counted 80 million or so unique TCR beta chains, around 11 million of which were shared by at least two donors. Raw reads were error-corrected and collapsed into unique sequences by a nearest-neighbor algorithm in which closely related sequences were merged to remove PCR and sequencing errors. To assign V, D and J gene segments, CDR3 sequences were aligned to IMGT reference sequences. For a sequence to be retained, at least a six-nucleotide match to both a V gene segment and a J gene segment was required. A rearrangement was called productive if the CDR3 had no stop codons and remained in frame with V and J, and every other rearrangement was called non-productive. Following IMGT convention, CDR3 was defined as the stretch from the second conserved V-encoded cysteine to the conserved J-encoded phenylalanine. The earlier analysis of about 560 of the donors excluded any sequence lacking an unambiguous match to a single V gene segment. In an earlier analysis of around 600 of the donors, V segments were called functional above 56.7% productive rearrangements and were called segregating when the between-donor standard deviation exceeded 5%. A statistical classification framework was built to diagnose cytomegalovirus status from the catalog of TCR beta chain sequences. In a later analysis, V and J genes were assigned by comparing TCR nucleotide sequences against IMGT/GENE-DB human TR gene sequences. In a later analysis, CDR3 sequences and most-parsimonious VDJ recombination scenarios were assigned using the TCRdist pipeline. In a later analysis, each TCR beta chain was defined by its CDR3 amino acid sequence together with its V-gene family, and reads lacking a unique V-gene family were excluded. In a later analysis, around 650 highly shared, low-generation-probability nucleotide sequences were removed to address suspected cross-contamination and a sequencing artifact. In a later analysis, a clonal expansion index was calculated for each public chain from normalized within-repertoire ranks of inferred template counts. In a later analysis, generation probabilities were computed using a VDJ recombination model fitted to out-of-frame rearrangements, and the results were checked against IGoR. In a later analysis, TCR-TCR, TCR-HLA and TCR-CMV co-occurrence was scored with hypergeometric tests, and a repertoire-size bias correction was applied to TCR pairs. To estimate false discovery rates, a later analysis permuted the HLA or CMV assignments 20 times. A later analysis grouped co-occurring TCRs with DBSCAN, adding TCRdist sequence similarity when clustering within HLA-allele-positive subsets. Co-occurrence clustering excluded repertoires with fewer than 30,000 or more than 120,000 public chains, plus five with anomalous nucleotide sharing. TCRdb re-hosts the immuneACCESS table, in-frame sequences only. Its copies lack some clones; in the studies checked, an unresolved V gene accounts for under half of them, and the cause for the rest is not known. The D gene and trimming were derived from the DNA, and the V and J assignments and clone size from that table. Counted in this sample were roughly 170,000 clones; about 84% of them appeared once. Roughly 5% of the sample is in the top ten clones.

General conclusions and limits of the study: Compared with the approximately 700-donor mean, donors in an Asian-associated ancestry cluster had fewer N-insertions in productive TCRs, according to a later genetic analysis. The authors suggested that the approach could potentially be extended to other disease states and immunological phenotypes. In an earlier analysis of about 550 of the donors, most TCR beta V segments were observed in productive rearrangements about 87% or about 30% of the time, broadly matching IMGT annotations. When HLA alleles, especially DR and DQ, strongly co-occurred, attributing TCR associations to individual alleles was difficult. V-gene and J-gene trimming of TCR beta chains was associated with a missense DCLRE1C variant in a later genetic analysis, and the association was replicated in an independent cohort. Because HLA typing was unavailable for some donors at each locus, only the typed subset was used in association tests. Several of the top co-occurrence clusters appeared to be linked to parvovirus B19, influenza, CMV and Epstein-Barr virus, according to a later analysis. Most TCR sequences were seen in very few donors, while some public TCRs were found in many individuals. For the cohort, immune exposure information was limited to CMV serostatus. Approximately 18 rarely observed V segments, including chromosome 9 orphons, were excluded from the earlier analysis of 550 to 700 of the donors because counts were too low. In both the original and validation cohorts, the classifier was reported to diagnose cytomegalovirus status with high specificity and sensitivity. A further reported finding was that TCR beta sequences accurately predicted the HLA-A and HLA-B alleles for most subjects in the first cohort. In a later analysis, HLA-associated TCR beta chains showed more clonal expansion and lower generation probabilities than non-associated chains that were equally common. A cluster of highly shared sequence variants was judged likely to be a technical artifact of the sequencing pipeline. Some IMGT-functional V segments, including TRBV6-2 and TRBV6-3, could not be distinguished by the 87-base-pair reads and were therefore excluded. Presence/absence analyses assumed roughly uniform sequencing depth across donors, an assumption that may not hold. According to a later analysis, TCR association rates differed among HLA loci, with DRB1 alleles showing the most associated TCRs and HLA-C alleles showing the fewest. Only TCR beta chains were sequenced in this cohort, and the absence of alpha or paired-chain data limited detectable features. Specific HLA alleles were associated with around 18,000 TCR beta sequences at a false discovery rate of 0.05 in a later analysis. In the study, 150 to 200 TCR beta chains were listed as associated with cytomegalovirus. In vitro tests confirmed that three of the cytomegalovirus-associated TCR beta chains recognize cytomegalovirus antigens. According to a later analysis, most CMV-associated TCR beta chains appeared to be HLA-restricted, and the HLA associations seemed to be driven largely by CMV exposure. Correlated functional status among segregating V segments might reflect linkage disequilibrium, but an unknown experimental factor could not be ruled out.

The CDR3 covers 19 residues, taking in both the cysteine and the phenylalanine. Only CDR3 DNA remains: 57 bases, in frame from the first base. CDR1 LNHNV and CDR2 YYDKDF were looked up in the germline V gene (reference sequence). The junction shows trimming of 1 base on V and 2 bases on J, and the gene matches do not reach 10 bases of it. In total, approximately 690 healthy bone marrow donors made up the cohort. At the time of sampling, all cohort members were nominally healthy, though unrecorded immune exposures were likely present. The donor was CMV seronegative and belonged to the group of 380 or so seronegative cohort members. A peripheral blood sample was collected from each donor, and TCR beta sequencing was performed on peripheral blood mononuclear cells. Genomic DNA was extracted from the blood cell samples with the Qiagen DNeasy Blood Extraction Kit.

The sequence is built from TRBV15 and TRBJ2-3; 12 central nucleotides agree with TRBD2. Sequenced input: PBMCs. The sequence was obtained from a man between 18 and 35 years old in good health and CMV-seronegative. CDR3 protein: CATSRALIRLAGDTDTQYF. The base sequence is TGTGCCACCAGCAGAGCCCTCATACGACTAGCGGGAGACACAGATACGCAGTATTTT.